This TCR beta chain was profiled in a study of blood T cell repertoires in COVID-19. Study details: The study drew acute and convalescent COVID-19 samples from the United States, Italy and Spain.

As processed by the authors: Using reference gene primer amplification, nucleated cell counts were estimated. Sequencing used immunoSEQ multiplex PCR; TCRdb keeps in-frame clones, though not all of them. That table gives V, J and clone size, and the DNA gave D and trimming. The sample holds more than 250,000 clones, nearly 90% seen once. Germline V lookup: CDR1 GTSNPN, CDR2 SVGIG (reference sequence). Trimming left V 0 bases short and J 8 bases short, with 6 bases between. The CDR3 consists of 11 residues. This rearrangement joins TRBV30 to TRBJ2-3; D is ambiguous. The source material was PBMCs or T cells enriched from blood (not recorded which). The TCR originated in a woman aged 18-30 years with acute COVID-19. Written as DNA, the CDR3 is TGTGCCTGGAGTGTCCCCGGTACGCAGTATTTT. Translated, it gives CAWSVPGTQYF.